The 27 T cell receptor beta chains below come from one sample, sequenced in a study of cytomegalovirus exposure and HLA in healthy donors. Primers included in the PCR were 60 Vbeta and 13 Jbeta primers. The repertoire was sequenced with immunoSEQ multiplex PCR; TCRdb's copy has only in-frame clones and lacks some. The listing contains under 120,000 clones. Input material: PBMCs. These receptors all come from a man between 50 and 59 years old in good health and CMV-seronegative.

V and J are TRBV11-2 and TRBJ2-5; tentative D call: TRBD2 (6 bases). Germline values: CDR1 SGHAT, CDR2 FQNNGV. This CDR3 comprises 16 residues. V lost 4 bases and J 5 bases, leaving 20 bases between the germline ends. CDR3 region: CASSSGGSSLPETQYF. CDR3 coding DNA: TGTGCCAGCAGCTCCGGAGGGTCCTCTCTCCCGGAGACCCAGTACTTC.

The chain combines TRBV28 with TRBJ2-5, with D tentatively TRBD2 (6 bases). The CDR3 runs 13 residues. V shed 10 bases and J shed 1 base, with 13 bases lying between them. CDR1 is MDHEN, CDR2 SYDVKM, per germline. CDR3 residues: CAIRGRLQETQYF. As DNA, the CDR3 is TGTGCCATCCGAGGGAGGCTCCAAGAGACCCAGTACTTC.

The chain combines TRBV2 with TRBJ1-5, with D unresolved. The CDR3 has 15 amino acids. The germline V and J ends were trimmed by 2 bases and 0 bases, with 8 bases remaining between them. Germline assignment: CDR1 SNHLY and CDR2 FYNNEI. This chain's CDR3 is CASSELMYSNQPQHF. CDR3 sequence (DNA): TGTGCCAGCAGTGAACTTATGTATAGCAATCAGCCCCAGCATTTT.

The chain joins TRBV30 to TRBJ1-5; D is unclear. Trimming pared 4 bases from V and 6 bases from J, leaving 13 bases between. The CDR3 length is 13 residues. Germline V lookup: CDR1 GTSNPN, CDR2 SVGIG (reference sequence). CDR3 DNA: TGTGCCTGGACCGCAGAGAGAGGTCAGCCCCAGCATTTT. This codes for CAWTAERGQPQHF.

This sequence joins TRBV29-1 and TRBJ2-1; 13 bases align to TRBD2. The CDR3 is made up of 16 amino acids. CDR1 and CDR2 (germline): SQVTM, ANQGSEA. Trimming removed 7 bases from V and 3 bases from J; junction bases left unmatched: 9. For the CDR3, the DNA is TGCAGCGCCGACGGACTAGCGGGAGCGGACTACAATGAGCAGTTCTTC. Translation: CSADGLAGADYNEQFF.

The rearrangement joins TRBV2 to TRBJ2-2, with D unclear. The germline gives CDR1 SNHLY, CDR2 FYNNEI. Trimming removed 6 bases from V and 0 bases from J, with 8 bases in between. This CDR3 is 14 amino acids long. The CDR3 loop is CASRETPNTGELFF. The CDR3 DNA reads TGTGCCAGCAGGGAGACCCCGAACACCGGGGAGCTGTTTTTT.

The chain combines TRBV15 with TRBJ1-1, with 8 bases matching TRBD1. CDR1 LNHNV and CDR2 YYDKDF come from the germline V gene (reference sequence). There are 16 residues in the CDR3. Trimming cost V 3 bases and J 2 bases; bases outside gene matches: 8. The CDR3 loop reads CATSRGTGRLNTEAFF. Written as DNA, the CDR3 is TGTGCCACCAGCAGGGGGACAGGAAGACTTAACACTGAAGCTTTCTTT.

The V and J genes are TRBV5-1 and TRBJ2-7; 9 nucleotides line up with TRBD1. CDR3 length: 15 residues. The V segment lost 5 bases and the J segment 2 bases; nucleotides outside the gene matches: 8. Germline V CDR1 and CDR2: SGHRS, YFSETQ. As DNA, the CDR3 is TGCGCCAGCAGGCAGGGACAGGGAGGGGCCTACGAGCAGTACTTC. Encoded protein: CASRQGQGGAYEQYF.

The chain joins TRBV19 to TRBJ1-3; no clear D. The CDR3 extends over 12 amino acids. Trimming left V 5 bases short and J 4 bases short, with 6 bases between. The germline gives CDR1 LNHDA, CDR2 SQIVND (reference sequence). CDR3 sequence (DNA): TGTGCCAGTAGTTCCCAGGGAAACACCATATATTTT. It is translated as CASSSQGNTIYF. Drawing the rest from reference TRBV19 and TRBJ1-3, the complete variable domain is DGGITQSPKYLFRKEGQNVTLSCEQNLNHDAMYWYRQDPGQGLRLIYYSQIVNDFQKGDIAEGYSVSREKKESFPLTVTSAQKNPTAFYLCASSSQGNTIYFGEGSWLTVV.

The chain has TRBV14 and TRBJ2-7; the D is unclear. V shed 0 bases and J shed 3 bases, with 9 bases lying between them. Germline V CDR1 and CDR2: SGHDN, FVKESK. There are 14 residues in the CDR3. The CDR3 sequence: CASSQDLQNYEQYF. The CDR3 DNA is TGTGCCAGCAGCCAAGATTTACAGAACTACGAGCAGTACTTC.

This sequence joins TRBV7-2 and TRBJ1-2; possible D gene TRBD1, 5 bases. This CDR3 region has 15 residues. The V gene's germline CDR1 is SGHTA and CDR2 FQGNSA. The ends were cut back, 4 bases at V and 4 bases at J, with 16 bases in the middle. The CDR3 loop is CASSSQGTGGYGYTF. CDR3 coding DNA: TGTGCCAGCAGCTCTCAGGGCACCGGGGGCTATGGCTACACCTTC.

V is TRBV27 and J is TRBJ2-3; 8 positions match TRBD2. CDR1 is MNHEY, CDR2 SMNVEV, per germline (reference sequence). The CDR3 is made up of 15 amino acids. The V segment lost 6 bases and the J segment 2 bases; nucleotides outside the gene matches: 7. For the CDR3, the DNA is TGTGCCAGCAGACTAGCGGTTCATTACACAGATACGCAGTATTTT. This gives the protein CASRLAVHYTDTQYF.

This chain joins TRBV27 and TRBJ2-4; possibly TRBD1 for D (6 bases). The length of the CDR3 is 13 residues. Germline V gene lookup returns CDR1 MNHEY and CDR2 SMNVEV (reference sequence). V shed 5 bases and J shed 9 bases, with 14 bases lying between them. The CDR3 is CASSPGTLSIQYF. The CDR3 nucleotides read TGTGCCAGCAGTCCCGGGACACTTTCCATTCAGTACTTC.

The CDR3 coding sequence is TGTGCCAGCAGCCCAGTCCCGAACTACGAGCAGTACTTC. This sequence encodes CASSPVPNYEQYF. The rearrangement joins TRBV7-9 to TRBJ2-7; D ambiguous. Trimming pared 5 bases from V and 3 bases from J, leaving 11 bases between. The CDR3 is 13 residues long. CDR1 and CDR2 (germline): SEHNR, FQNEAQ (reference sequence).

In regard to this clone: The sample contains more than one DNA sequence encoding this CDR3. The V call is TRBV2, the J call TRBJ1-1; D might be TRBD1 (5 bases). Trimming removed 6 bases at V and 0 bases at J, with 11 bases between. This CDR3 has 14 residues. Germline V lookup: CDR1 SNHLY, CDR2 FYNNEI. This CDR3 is CASRAGRLNTEAFF. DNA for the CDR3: TGTGCCAGCAGGGCGGGACGGTTGAACACTGAAGCTTTCTTT.

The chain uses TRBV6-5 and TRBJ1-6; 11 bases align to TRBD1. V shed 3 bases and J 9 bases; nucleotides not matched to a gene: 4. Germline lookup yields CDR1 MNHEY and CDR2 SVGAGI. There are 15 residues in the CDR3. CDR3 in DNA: TGTGCCAGCAGTTATAGGGACAGGGGGAGTTCACCCCTCCACTTT. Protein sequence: CASSYRDRGSSPLHF.

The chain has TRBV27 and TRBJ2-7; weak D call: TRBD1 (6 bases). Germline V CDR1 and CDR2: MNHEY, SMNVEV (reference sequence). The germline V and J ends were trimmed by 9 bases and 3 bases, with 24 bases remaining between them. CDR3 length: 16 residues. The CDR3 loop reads CARSRRDKDCFYEQYF. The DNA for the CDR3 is TGTGCCAGAAGCCGCCGGGACAAAGACTGCTTCTACGAGCAGTACTTC.

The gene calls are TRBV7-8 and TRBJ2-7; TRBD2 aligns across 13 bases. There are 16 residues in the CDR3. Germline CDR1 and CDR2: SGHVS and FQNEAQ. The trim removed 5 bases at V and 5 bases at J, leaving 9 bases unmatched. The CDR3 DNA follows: TGTGCCAGCAGCGCCCGGACTAGCGGGAGTAGCGACGAGCAGTACTTC. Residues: CASSARTSGSSDEQYF.

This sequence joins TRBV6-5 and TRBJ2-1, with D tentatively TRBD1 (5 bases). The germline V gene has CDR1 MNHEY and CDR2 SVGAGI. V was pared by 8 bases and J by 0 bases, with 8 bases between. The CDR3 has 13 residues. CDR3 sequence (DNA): TGTGCCAGCGGGGCGAGCTCCTACAATGAGCAGTTCTTC. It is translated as CASGASSYNEQFF.

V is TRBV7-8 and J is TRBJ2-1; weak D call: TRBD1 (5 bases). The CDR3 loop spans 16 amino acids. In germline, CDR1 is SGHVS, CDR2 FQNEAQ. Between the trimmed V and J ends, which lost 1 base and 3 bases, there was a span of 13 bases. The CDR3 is CASSLGGLRFYNEQFF. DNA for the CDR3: TGTGCCAGCAGCTTAGGGGGCTTGAGATTCTACAATGAGCAGTTCTTC.

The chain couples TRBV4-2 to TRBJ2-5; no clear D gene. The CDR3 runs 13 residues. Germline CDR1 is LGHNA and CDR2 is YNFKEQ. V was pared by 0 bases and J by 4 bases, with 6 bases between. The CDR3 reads CASSQDRRETQYF. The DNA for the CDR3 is TGTGCCAGCAGCCAAGACCGTAGAGAGACCCAGTACTTC.

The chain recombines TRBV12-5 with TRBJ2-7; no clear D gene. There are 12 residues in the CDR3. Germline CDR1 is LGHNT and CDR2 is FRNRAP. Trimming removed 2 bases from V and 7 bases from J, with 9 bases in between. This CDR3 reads CASGLLRAEQYF. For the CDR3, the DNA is TGTGCTAGTGGTTTGTTGCGCGCGGAGCAGTACTTC.

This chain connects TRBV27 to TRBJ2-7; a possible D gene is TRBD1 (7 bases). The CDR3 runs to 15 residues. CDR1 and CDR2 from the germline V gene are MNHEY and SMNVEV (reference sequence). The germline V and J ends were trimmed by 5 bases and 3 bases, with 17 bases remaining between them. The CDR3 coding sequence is TGTGCCAGCAGTGCCTCGGCGGGACAGTTCTACGAGCAGTACTTC. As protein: CASSASAGQFYEQYF.

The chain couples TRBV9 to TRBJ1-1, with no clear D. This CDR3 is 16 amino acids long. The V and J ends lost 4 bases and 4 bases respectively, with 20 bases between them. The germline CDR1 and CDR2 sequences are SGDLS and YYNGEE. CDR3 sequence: CASSSSREASSTEAFF. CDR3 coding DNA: TGTGCCAGCAGCTCGTCGAGGGAGGCATCTTCCACTGAAGCTTTCTTT.

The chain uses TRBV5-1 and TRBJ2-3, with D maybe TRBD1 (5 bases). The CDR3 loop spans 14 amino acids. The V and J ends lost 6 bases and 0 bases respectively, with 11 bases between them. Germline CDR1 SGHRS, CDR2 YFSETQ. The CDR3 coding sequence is TGCGCCAGCACCCCTGGGGCTAGCACAGATACGCAGTATTTT. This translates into CASTPGASTDTQYF. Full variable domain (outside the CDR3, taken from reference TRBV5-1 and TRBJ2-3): KAGVTQTPRYLIKTRGQQVTLSCSPISGHRSVSWYQQTPGQGLQFLFEYFSETQRNKGNFPGRFSGRQFSNSRSEMNVSTLELGDSALYLCASTPGASTDTQYFGPGTRLTVL.

CDR3 residues: CASSPQTGKGTEAFF. The CDR3 DNA reads as TGTGCCAGCAGCCCTCAGACAGGGAAAGGGACTGAAGCTTTCTTT. The rearrangement uses TRBV4-2 and TRBJ1-1; 7 nucleotides align to TRBD1. J gave up 5 bases and V 4 bases, and 10 bases lay outside the gene matches. Germline V gene data show CDR1 as LGHNA and CDR2 as YNFKEQ. CDR3 size: 15 residues.

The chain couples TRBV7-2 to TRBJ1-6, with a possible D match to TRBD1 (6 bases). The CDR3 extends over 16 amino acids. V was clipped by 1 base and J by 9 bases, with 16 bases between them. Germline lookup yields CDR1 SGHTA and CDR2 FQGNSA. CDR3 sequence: CASSLEAGAVSSPLHF. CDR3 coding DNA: TGTGCCAGCAGCTTAGAGGCAGGGGCGGTCAGTTCACCCCTCCACTTT.